This entry describes one TCR beta chain. Its cognate antigen is unknown. This table comes from immunoSEQ multiplex PCR, and its TCRdb copy is limited to in-frame clones, with some not included. The profile shows around 17,000 clones, about 93% of them singletons. The entry originates in a study of T cell clonotyping in hematopoietic cell transplantation. The CDR3 consists of 13 residues. Between the trimmed V and J ends, which lost 1 base and 6 bases, there was a span of 8 bases. Germline V gives CDR1 LNHDA, CDR2 SQIVND (reference sequence). Study findings and constraints: At the given depth, recipient repertoires were over 95% de novo clonotypes.

The receptor was isolated from a man aged 35 to 55 in good health. Some clones in this sample may be carry-over from other donors' samples. The sample consisted of peripheral blood mononuclear cells. The chain has TRBV19 and TRBJ2-3; D is unclear. CDR3 residues: CASSIAFADTQYF. The CDR3 coding sequence is TGTGCCAGTAGTATAGCGTTTGCGGATACGCAGTATTTT.